Shown below are 4 T cell receptor beta chains from a single sample sequenced in a study of radiotherapy plus CTLA-4 blockade in lung cancer. Method: immunoSEQ multiplex PCR; TCRdb's copy keeps in-frame clones and lacks some. Here the sample spans 90,000 or so clones, roughly four fifths being singletons. This material consisted of peripheral blood, taken from a patient treated with radiotherapy plus ipilimumab. The source of these receptors is a human donor with non-small cell lung cancer who had stable disease on radiotherapy plus ipilimumab.

Of note for this clone: Other DNA sequences in this sample translate to the same CDR3. The chain employs TRBV27 and TRBJ1-3; a possible D gene is TRBD1 (5 bases). V was cut by 2 bases and J by 0 bases, with 11 bases left in between. The CDR3 runs 16 residues. The germline gives CDR1 MNHEY, CDR2 SMNVEV (reference sequence). The CDR3 coding sequence is TGTGCCAGCAGTTTAGGGTCGGGGGGCTCTGGAAACACCATATATTTT. Protein product: CASSLGSGGSGNTIYF.

This rearrangement joins TRBV6-6 to TRBJ1-2, with D uncertain. The V end lost 2 bases, the J end lost 0 bases, and 10 bases lay between the germline ends. The CDR3 is 15 amino acids. Germline lookup yields CDR1 MNHNY and CDR2 SVGAGI (reference sequence). In DNA form, the CDR3 reads TGTGCCAGCAGTTACGGAACAACCTCTAACTATGGCTACACCTTC. Amino acid sequence: CASSYGTTSNYGYTF.

This rearrangement joins TRBV2 to TRBJ1-6, with D hard to call. Germline CDR1 SNHLY, CDR2 FYNNEI. The CDR3 loop spans 14 amino acids. The V end lost 4 bases, the J end lost 6 bases, and 10 bases lay between the germline ends. This chain's CDR3 is CASSVSGSNSPLHF. CDR3 nucleotide sequence: TGTGCCAGCAGTGTATCGGGCTCTAATTCACCCCTCCACTTT.

This chain joins TRBV30 and TRBJ1-5, with D perhaps matching TRBD1 (5 bases). V was shortened by 0 bases and J by 1 base, with 13 bases between the two germline ends. Per the germline V gene, CDR1 is GTSNPN and CDR2 is SVGIG (reference sequence). The CDR3 is 16 amino acids. CDR3 DNA sequence: TGTGCCTGGAGTGTACTCGGGACGGCAAGCAATCAGCCCCAGCATTTT. Translating it yields CAWSVLGTASNQPQHF.